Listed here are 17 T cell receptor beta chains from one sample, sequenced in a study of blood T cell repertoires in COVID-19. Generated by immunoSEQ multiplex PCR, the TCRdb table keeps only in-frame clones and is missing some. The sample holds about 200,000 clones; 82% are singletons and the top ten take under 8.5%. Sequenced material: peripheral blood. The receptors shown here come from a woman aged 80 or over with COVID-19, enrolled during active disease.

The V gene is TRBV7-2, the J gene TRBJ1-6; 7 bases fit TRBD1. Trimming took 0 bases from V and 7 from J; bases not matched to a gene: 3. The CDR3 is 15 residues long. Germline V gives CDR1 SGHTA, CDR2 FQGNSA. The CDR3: CASSLAAGGNSPLHF. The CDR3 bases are TGTGCCAGCAGCTTAGCGGCAGGGGGGAATTCACCCCTCCACTTT.

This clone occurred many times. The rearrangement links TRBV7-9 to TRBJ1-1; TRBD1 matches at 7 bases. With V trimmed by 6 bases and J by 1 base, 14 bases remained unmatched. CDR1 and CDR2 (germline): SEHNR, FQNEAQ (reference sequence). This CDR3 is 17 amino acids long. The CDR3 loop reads CASSFRGQVGTNTEAFF. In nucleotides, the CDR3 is TGTGCCAGCAGTTTCCGAGGACAGGTGGGAACGAACACTGAAGCTTTCTTT.

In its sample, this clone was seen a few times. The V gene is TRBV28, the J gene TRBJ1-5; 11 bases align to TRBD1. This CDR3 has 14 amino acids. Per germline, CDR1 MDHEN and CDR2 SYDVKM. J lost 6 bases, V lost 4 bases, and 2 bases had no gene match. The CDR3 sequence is CASSSDRGPQPQHF. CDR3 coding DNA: TGTGCCAGCAGTTCGGACAGGGGGCCTCAGCCCCAGCATTTT.

The CDR3 coding sequence is TGTGCCAGCAGCAAGTTAGCGGGGATTAGGCACGTAGAGCAGTTCTTC. Protein: CASSKLAGIRHVEQFF. The chain is built from TRBV27 and TRBJ2-1, with 8 bases fitting TRBD2. This CDR3 has 16 residues. Losses at the gene ends were 6 bases for V and 10 bases for J; bases not matched to a gene: 17. Germline assignment: CDR1 MNHEY and CDR2 SMNVEV (reference sequence).

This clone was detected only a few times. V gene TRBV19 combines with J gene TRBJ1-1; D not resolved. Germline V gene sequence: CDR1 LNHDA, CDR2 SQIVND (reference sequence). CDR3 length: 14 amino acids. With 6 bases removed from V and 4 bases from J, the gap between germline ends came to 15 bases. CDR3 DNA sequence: TGTGCCAGTAGAAGCAGAGGGTTGGTCACTGAAGCTTTCTTT. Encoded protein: CASRSRGLVTEAFF.

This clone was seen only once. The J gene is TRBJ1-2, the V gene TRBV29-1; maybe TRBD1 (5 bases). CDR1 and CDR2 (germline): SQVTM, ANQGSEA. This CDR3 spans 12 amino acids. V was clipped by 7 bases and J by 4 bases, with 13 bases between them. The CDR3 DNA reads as TGCAGCGGCACCGACAGTAGCTATGGCTACACCTTC. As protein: CSGTDSSYGYTF.

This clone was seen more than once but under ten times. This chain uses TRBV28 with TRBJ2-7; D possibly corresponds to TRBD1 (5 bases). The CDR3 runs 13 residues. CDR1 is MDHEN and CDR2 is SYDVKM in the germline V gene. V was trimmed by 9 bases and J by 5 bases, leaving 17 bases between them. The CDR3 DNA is TGTGCCAGTAACAGGTTACCCATAAACGAGCAGTACTTC. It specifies CASNRLPINEQYF.

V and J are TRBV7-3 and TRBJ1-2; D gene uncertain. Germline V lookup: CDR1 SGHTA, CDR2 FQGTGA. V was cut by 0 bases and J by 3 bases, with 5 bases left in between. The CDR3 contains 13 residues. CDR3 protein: CASSLTPDYGYTF. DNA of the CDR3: TGTGCCAGCAGCTTAACGCCAGACTATGGCTACACCTTC.

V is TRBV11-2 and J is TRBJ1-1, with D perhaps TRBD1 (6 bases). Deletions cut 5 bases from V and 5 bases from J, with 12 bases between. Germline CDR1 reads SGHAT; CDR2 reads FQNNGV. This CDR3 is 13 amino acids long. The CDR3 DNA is TGTGCCAGCAGCCCACAGGGATGGACTGAAGCTTTCTTT. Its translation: CASSPQGWTEAFF. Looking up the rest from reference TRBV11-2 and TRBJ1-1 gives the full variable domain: EAGVAQSPRYKIIEKRQSVAFWCNPISGHATLYWYQQILGQGPKLLIQFQNNGVVDDSQLPKDRFSAERLKGVDSTLKIQPAKLEDSAVYLCASSPQGWTEAFFGQGTRLTVV.

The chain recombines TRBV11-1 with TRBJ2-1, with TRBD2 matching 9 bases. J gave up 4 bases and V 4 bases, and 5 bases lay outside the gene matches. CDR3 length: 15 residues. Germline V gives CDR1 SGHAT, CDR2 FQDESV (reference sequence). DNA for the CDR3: TGTGCCAGCAGCTCCCAGCGGGGGGTGTACAATGAGCAGTTCTTC. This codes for CASSSQRGVYNEQFF.

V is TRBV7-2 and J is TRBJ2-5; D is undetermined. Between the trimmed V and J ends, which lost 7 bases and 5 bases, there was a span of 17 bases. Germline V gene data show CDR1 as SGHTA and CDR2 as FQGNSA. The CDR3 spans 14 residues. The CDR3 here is CASTPAPRRETQYF. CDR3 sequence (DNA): TGTGCCAGCACCCCGGCCCCAAGGCGGGAGACCCAGTACTTC.

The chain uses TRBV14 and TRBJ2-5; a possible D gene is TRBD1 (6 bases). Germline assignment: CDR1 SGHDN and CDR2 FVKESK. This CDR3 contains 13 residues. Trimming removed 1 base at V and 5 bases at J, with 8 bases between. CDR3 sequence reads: CASSQGGPETQYF. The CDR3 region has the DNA TGTGCCAGCAGCCAAGGGGGGCCGGAGACCCAGTACTTC.

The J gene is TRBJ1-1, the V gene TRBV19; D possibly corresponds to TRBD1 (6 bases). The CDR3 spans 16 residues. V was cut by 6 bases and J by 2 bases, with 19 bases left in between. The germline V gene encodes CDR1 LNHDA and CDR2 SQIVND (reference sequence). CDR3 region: CASSPPRGQSNTEAFF. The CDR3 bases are TGTGCCAGTAGCCCTCCCAGGGGACAATCAAACACTGAAGCTTTCTTT.

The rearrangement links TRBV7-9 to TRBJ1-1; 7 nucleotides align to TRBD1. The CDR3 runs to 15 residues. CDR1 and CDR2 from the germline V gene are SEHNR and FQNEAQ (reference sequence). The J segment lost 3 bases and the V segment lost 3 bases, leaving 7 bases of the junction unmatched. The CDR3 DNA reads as TGTGCCAGCAGCTTGGGAAGGGGGCCGGACACTGAAGCTTTCTTT. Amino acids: CASSLGRGPDTEAFF.

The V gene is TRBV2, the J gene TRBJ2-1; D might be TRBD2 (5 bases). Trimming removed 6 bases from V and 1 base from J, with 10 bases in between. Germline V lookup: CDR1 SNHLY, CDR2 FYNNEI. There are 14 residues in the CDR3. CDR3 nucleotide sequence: TGTGCCAGCAGCCCTCTAGCTTCCTACAATGAGCAGTTCTTC. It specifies CASSPLASYNEQFF. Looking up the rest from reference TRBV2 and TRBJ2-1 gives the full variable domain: EPEVTQTPSHQVTQMGQEVILRCVPISNHLYFYWYRQILGQKVEFLVSFYNNEISEKSEIFDDQFSVERPDGSNFTLKIRSTKLEDSAMYFCASSPLASYNEQFFGPGTRLTVL.

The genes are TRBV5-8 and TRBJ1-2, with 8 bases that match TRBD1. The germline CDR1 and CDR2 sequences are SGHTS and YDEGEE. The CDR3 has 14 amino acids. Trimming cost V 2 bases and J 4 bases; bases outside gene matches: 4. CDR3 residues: CASSFGTGRYGYTF. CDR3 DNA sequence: TGTGCCAGCAGCTTCGGGACAGGTCGCTATGGCTACACCTTC.

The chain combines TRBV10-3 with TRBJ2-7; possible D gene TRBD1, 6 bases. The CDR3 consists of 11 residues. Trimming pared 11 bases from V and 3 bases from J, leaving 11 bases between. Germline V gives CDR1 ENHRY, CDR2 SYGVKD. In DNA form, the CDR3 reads TGTGCCGCAGGGGCCCTCTACGAGCAGTACTTC. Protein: CAAGALYEQYF.